This entry features one T cell receptor (beta chain) sequence. The sample originates from a study of blood T cell repertoires in COVID-19. Study in general: Acute-phase and convalescent COVID-19 samples originated in the United States, Italy and Spain. Nucleic acid was either cDNA or gDNA, and it came from T cells, B-cell-depleted T cells, or PBMCs.

Seattle participants joined during active infection and were tracked over time. In the authors' workflow: Reference gene primers were amplified, and this amplification served to estimate nucleated cell counts. Only in-frame clones appear in the TCRdb table, and some are missing; sequencing was by immunoSEQ multiplex PCR. V and J calls and clone size follow that table, whereas D and trimming were derived from the DNA. This table has almost 350,000 clones, roughly 89% appearing once. The CDR3 sequence is 14 residues long. Trimming cost V 7 bases and J 2 bases; bases outside gene matches: 9. Germline V gene sequence: CDR1 SGHRS, CDR2 YFSETQ.

Sample: peripheral blood. The chain combines TRBV5-1 with TRBJ2-7; 7 nucleotides line up with TRBD1. This clonotype was obtained from a woman aged 60 to 75 with COVID-19, enrolled during active disease. The CDR3 spells CASSLPGTAYEQYF. Written as DNA, the CDR3 is TGCGCCAGCTCTTTGCCCGGGACAGCCTACGAGCAGTACTTC.